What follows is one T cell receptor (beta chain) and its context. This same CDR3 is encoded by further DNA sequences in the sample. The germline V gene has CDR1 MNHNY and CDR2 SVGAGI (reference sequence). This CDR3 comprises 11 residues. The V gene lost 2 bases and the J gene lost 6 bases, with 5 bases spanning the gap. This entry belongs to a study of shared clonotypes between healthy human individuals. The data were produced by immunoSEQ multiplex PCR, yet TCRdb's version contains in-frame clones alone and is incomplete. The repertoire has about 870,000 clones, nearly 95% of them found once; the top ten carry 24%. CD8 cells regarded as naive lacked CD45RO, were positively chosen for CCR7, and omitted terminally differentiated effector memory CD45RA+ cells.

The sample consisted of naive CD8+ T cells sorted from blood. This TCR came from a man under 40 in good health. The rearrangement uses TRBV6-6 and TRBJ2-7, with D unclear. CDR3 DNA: TGTGCCAGCAGTTACGGGTTCGAGCAGTACTTC. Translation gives CASSYGFEQYF.